This T cell receptor beta chain was obtained from a study of blood T cell repertoires in COVID-19. The CDR3 has 17 residues. The germline V gene encodes CDR1 MNHEY and CDR2 SMNVEV (reference sequence). With 2 bases clipped from V and 2 bases from J, the junction kept 8 bases outside the gene matches. Method: immunoSEQ multiplex PCR; TCRdb's copy keeps in-frame clones and lacks some. The table has under 450,000 clones, about nine tenths seen once. The TCR originated in a woman between 40 and 50 years old with COVID-19, enrolled during active disease. Sequencing was carried out using peripheral blood. The V and J genes are TRBV27 and TRBJ2-2, with 7 positions matching TRBD1. CDR3 sequence reads: CASSLLGRTGNTGELFF. The CDR3 region has the DNA TGTGCCAGCAGTTTACTGGGTAGGACAGGTAACACCGGGGAGCTGTTTTTT.